The 15 T cell receptor beta chains presented below share a single source sample, sequenced in a study of CD8+CD57+ T cells in acquired aplastic anemia. For CDR3 and TCR beta VDJ profiling, genomic DNA was the template used. TCRdb re-derived calls from the reads in MiXCR, one entry per CDR3 protein. The sample has some 170,000 distinct CDR3 sequences; 71% are singletons. Whoever was chosen for sequencing had shown CD8+CD57+ cell expansion by flow cytometry. Sequenced: sorted CD4+, CD8+, or CD8+CD57+ T cells (not recorded which) from PBMCs. The receptors come from a human donor with aplastic anemia.

This rearrangement joins TRBV20-1 to TRBJ2-1; tentative D call: TRBD1 (5 bases). CDR1 is DFQATT and CDR2 is SNEGSKA in the germline V gene (reference sequence). V gave up 5 bases and J gave up 3 bases, with 11 bases separating them. The CDR3 consists of 13 residues. The DNA of the CDR3 is TGCAGTGCTGGGATAGGGGACTACAATGAGCAGTTCTTC. Translation: CSAGIGDYNEQFF.

The rearrangement links TRBV10-1 to TRBJ1-1; no definite D call. CDR3 length equals 14 residues. The germline CDR1 and CDR2 sequences are WNHNN and SYGVQD (reference sequence). V shed 3 bases and J shed 2 bases, with 10 bases lying between them. The CDR3, as DNA: TGCGCCAGCAGTGATGGAGGCACTAACACTGAAGCTTTCTTT. The encoded protein is CASSDGGTNTEAFF.

This clonotype was observed a few times. The CDR3 protein is CASSPFEVGGASEQYF. The CDR3 DNA is TGTGCCAGCAGCCCGTTCGAGGTCGGGGGGGCCTCGGAGCAGTACTTC. The V and J genes are TRBV7-8 and TRBJ2-7; 8 nucleotides align to TRBD2. Germline trimming cut 5 bases from V and 7 bases from J; bases unmatched to any gene: 16. Germline V gives CDR1 SGHVS, CDR2 FQNEAQ. The CDR3 extends over 16 amino acids.

This clonotype showed up just a few times. Written as DNA, the CDR3 is TGCAGTGCCGTTAGCGGGGGAGGTTCCTACGAGCAGTACTTC. This sequence encodes CSAVSGGGSYEQYF. This chain joins TRBV20-1 and TRBJ2-7; 9 positions agree with TRBD2. Germline CDR1 is DFQATT and CDR2 is SNEGSKA (reference sequence). This CDR3 has 14 residues. Germline trimming cut 6 bases from V and 1 base from J; bases unmatched to any gene: 7.

This chain links TRBV28 with TRBJ2-5; D not resolved. The V and J ends lost 6 bases and 6 bases respectively, with 17 bases between them. The length of the CDR3 is 14 residues. CDR1 is MDHEN, CDR2 SYDVKM, per germline. CDR3 amino acids: CASSPPWFRQTQYF. CDR3 coding DNA: TGTGCCAGCAGCCCCCCCTGGTTCCGTCAGACCCAGTACTTC.

This sequence joins TRBV7-6 and TRBJ2-5; D is perhaps TRBD2 (5 bases). The CDR3 length is 13 residues. From germline, CDR1 is SGHVS and CDR2 FNYEAQ. V was shortened by 5 bases and J by 5 bases, with 12 bases between the two germline ends. The CDR3: CASSTWERETQYF. CDR3 DNA sequence: TGTGCCAGCAGCACCTGGGAGCGGGAGACCCAGTACTTC.

The chain has TRBV5-5 and TRBJ1-2; D may be TRBD1 (6 bases). Per the germline V gene, CDR1 is SGHKS and CDR2 is YYEKEE (reference sequence). Trimming shortened V by 3 bases and J by 4 bases, and 10 bases separated the two germline ends. CDR3 length: 13 amino acids. CDR3 coding DNA: TGTGCCAGCAGCTCGACAGGAGTCTATGGCTACACCTTC. This sequence encodes CASSSTGVYGYTF.

The CDR3 protein is CASYGPPSYNEQFF. DNA for the CDR3: TGTGCCAGCTACGGCCCGCCCTCCTACAATGAGCAGTTCTTC. V is TRBV7-9 and J is TRBJ2-1; D not certain. The V end lost 8 bases, the J end lost 0 bases, and 11 bases lay between the germline ends. This CDR3 is built from 14 residues. The germline V gene has CDR1 SEHNR and CDR2 FQNEAQ (reference sequence). Full variable domain (rest looked up from reference TRBV7-9 and TRBJ2-1): DTGVSQNPRHKITKRGQNVTFRCDPISEHNRLYWYRQTLGQGPEFLTYFQNEAQLEKSRLLSDRFSAERPKGSFSTLEIQRTEQGDSAMYLCASYGPPSYNEQFFGPGTRLTVL.

The chain couples TRBV13 to TRBJ1-1, with a possible D match to TRBD1 (6 bases). Trimming took off 1 base at V and 2 bases at J, with 11 bases between the two ends. CDR1 and CDR2 (germline): PRHDT, FYEKMQ (reference sequence). The CDR3 consists of 15 residues. The CDR3 here is CASSLAGVINTEAFF. DNA for the CDR3: TGTGCCAGCAGCTTAGCAGGGGTGATAAACACTGAAGCTTTCTTT.

Remarks on this clonotype: Germline is not matched at one junction end, which may reflect a read error. V is TRBV10-3 and J is TRBJ1-6; D is possibly TRBD1 (5 bases). CDR3 length equals 15 residues. From germline, CDR1 is ENHRY and CDR2 SYGVKD. CDR3 in DNA: TGTGCCAGCAGTGGATTACAGGCATCTGCCTCACCCCTCCACTTT. Encoded protein: CASSGLQASASPLHF.

The chain recombines TRBV6-4 with TRBJ1-6, with 7 bases that match TRBD1. CDR1 and CDR2 (germline): MRHNA, SNTAGT. J gave up 7 bases and V 4 bases, and 7 bases lay outside the gene matches. The CDR3 length is 15 residues. The CDR3 here is CASSATGNENSPLHF. In DNA form, the CDR3 reads TGTGCCAGCAGTGCGACAGGGAACGAAAATTCACCCCTCCACTTT.

This chain uses TRBV20-1 with TRBJ2-7; TRBD2 matches 9 bases. V dropped 7 bases and J dropped 0; count of bases not matched to a gene: 4. The CDR3 is 13 residues long. Germline values: CDR1 DFQATT, CDR2 SNEGSKA (reference sequence). The CDR3, as DNA: TGCAGTGTCGTAGCGGGAGCCTCCTACGAGCAGTACTTC. Translation: CSVVAGASYEQYF.

The chain joins TRBV20-1 to TRBJ1-5; TRBD1 is a possible D gene (5 bases). The CDR3 is 14 amino acids. CDR1 is DFQATT, CDR2 SNEGSKA, per germline (reference sequence). Trimming removed 3 bases from V and 0 bases from J, with 9 bases in between. The chain's CDR3 is CSASQDISNQPQHF. The CDR3 nucleotides are TGCAGTGCTAGCCAGGACATTAGCAATCAGCCCCAGCATTTT.

The rearrangement joins TRBV29-1 to TRBJ1-4; D is perhaps TRBD1 (5 bases). The V gene's germline CDR1 is SQVTM and CDR2 ANQGSEA. V lost 4 bases and J lost 7, with 10 bases in between. This CDR3 has 12 amino acids. The CDR3 DNA is TGCAGCGTTGGCAGGGTTGGTGAAAAACTGTTTTTT. Amino acids: CSVGRVGEKLFF.

Worth noting for this clonotype: The germline gene is not matched at one end of the junction; a read error may be the cause. J is TRBJ2-1 and V is TRBV7-3; no clear D. CDR1 is SGHTA, CDR2 FQGTGA, per germline. The CDR3 runs 12 residues. CDR3 sequence: CASSLTNNEQFF. In DNA, the CDR3 is TGTGCCAGCAGCCTAACCAACAATGAGCAGTTCTTC.